Listed below are T cell receptor beta chains from one sample, sequenced in a study of shared clonotypes between healthy human individuals. The assay was immunoSEQ multiplex PCR, and TCRdb's table has in-frame clones only and misses some. Here the sample spans roughly 2.1 million clones, about 93% being singletons. The sample was naive CD8+ T cells from PBMCs. The receptors come from a man aged 18 to 35 in good health. Some clones in this sample may be carry-over from other donors' samples. CDR3s include the opening cysteine and the closing phenylalanine or tryptophan. The D gene is left open where the match is weak. Part of the rows lack a size; the others show once, few, many or a class for expanded clones.

d_gene: NA; v_gene: TRBV4-3; j_gene: TRBJ2-3; abundance: NA; CDR3nt: TGCGCCAGCAGCCAAGATCCCCCTGGGTCATATAGCACAGATACGCAGTATTTT; CDR3aa: CASSQDPPGSYSTDTQYF
d_gene: NA; v_gene: TRBV7-7; j_gene: TRBJ2-7; abundance: NA; CDR3nt: TGTGCCAGCAGCCTTCCTAGGGGGGACTCCTACGAGCAGTACTTC; CDR3aa: CASSLPRGDSYEQYF
d_gene: NA; v_gene: TRBV27; j_gene: TRBJ1-1; abundance: NA; CDR3nt: TGTGCCAGCAGTAGCCGATTAACAGGCCACACTGAAGCTTTCTTT; CDR3aa: CASSSRLTGHTEAFF
d_gene: TRBD1; v_gene: TRBV5-1; j_gene: TRBJ2-7; abundance: NA; CDR3nt: TGCGCCAGCAGCGATCCGACAGGGTCCCCCGAGCAGTACTTC; CDR3aa: CASSDPTGSPEQYF
d_gene: NA; v_gene: TRBV7-8; j_gene: TRBJ2-7; abundance: NA; CDR3nt: TGTGCCAGCAGCGTCGACAGGCCGGGCCACGAGCAGTACTTC; CDR3aa: CASSVDRPGHEQYF
d_gene: NA; v_gene: TRBV7-3; j_gene: TRBJ2-7; abundance: NA; CDR3nt: TGTGCCAGCAGCATACAGGGTTCCCACGAGCAGTACTTC; CDR3aa: CASSIQGSHEQYF
d_gene: NA; v_gene: TRBV19; j_gene: TRBJ2-2; abundance: NA; CDR3nt: TGTGCCAGTAGTATAATGGCCCTCGGGGAGCTGTTTTTT; CDR3aa: CASSIMALGELFF
d_gene: TRBD2; v_gene: TRBV6-1; j_gene: TRBJ2-7; abundance: NA; CDR3nt: TGTGCCAGCACGGGGGGAAACGAGCAGTACTTC; CDR3aa: CASTGGNEQYF
d_gene: TRBD2; v_gene: TRBV7-8; j_gene: TRBJ2-1; abundance: NA; CDR3nt: TGTGCCGGTGGAGCGGGACGCGGTTACAATGAGCAGTTCTTC; CDR3aa: CAGGAGRGYNEQFF
d_gene: NA; v_gene: TRBV27; j_gene: TRBJ2-5; abundance: NA; CDR3nt: TGTGCCAGCAGCCCCGGGGGCGAGTACCAAGAGACCCAGTACTTC; CDR3aa: CASSPGGEYQETQYF
d_gene: NA; v_gene: TRBV28; j_gene: TRBJ1-3; abundance: NA; CDR3nt: TGTGCCAGCAGTTTATGGGCGGGGATGGCTGGAAACACCATATATTTT; CDR3aa: CASSLWAGMAGNTIYF
d_gene: NA; v_gene: TRBV7-8; j_gene: TRBJ2-3; abundance: once; CDR3nt: TGTGCCAGCAGCTTACCTTACGGGAGACAGACAGATACGCAGTATTTT; CDR3aa: CASSLPYGRQTDTQYF
d_gene: NA; v_gene: TRBV4-1; j_gene: TRBJ1-2; abundance: NA; CDR3nt: TGCGCCAGCAGCCAACTAGGGGCCAACTATGGCTACACCTTC; CDR3aa: CASSQLGANYGYTF
d_gene: NA; v_gene: TRBV11-2; j_gene: TRBJ2-7; abundance: NA; CDR3nt: TGTGCCAGCAGCTTAGAACCTCTATGGGAGCAGTACTTC; CDR3aa: CASSLEPLWEQYF
d_gene: TRBD1; v_gene: TRBV4-2; j_gene: TRBJ2-1; abundance: NA; CDR3nt: TGTGCCAGCAGCCATCCGTCCAGGGGGTTGAATGAGCAGTTCTTC; CDR3aa: CASSHPSRGLNEQFF
d_gene: NA; v_gene: TRBV13; j_gene: TRBJ1-1; abundance: NA; CDR3nt: TGTGCCAGCAGCTTAGGGAGGGATCCGAACACTGAAGCTTTCTTT; CDR3aa: CASSLGRDPNTEAFF
d_gene: NA; v_gene: TRBV5-4; j_gene: TRBJ2-7; abundance: NA; CDR3nt: TGTGCCAGCAGGTATCGCGGGGCCTACGAGCAGTACTTC; CDR3aa: CASRYRGAYEQYF
d_gene: NA; v_gene: TRBV6-5; j_gene: TRBJ2-1; abundance: NA; CDR3nt: TGTGCCAGCAGTATACAGGGCTGGCGGAATGAGCAGTTCTTC; CDR3aa: CASSIQGWRNEQFF
d_gene: NA; v_gene: TRBV4-2; j_gene: TRBJ2-3; abundance: NA; CDR3nt: TGTGCCAGCAGCCAGCCCCAACTTACCGTTAAAGATACGCAGTATTTT; CDR3aa: CASSQPQLTVKDTQYF
d_gene: NA; v_gene: TRBV7-9; j_gene: TRBJ1-1; abundance: NA; CDR3nt: TGTGCCAGCAGCTTAGCGCAGGGTCCCAACACTGAAGCTTTCTTT; CDR3aa: CASSLAQGPNTEAFF
d_gene: TRBD2; v_gene: TRBV7-8; j_gene: TRBJ2-1; abundance: NA; CDR3nt: TGTGCCAGCAGCTTAGCTCTTGCTAGCGGTGCTGAGCAGTTCTTC; CDR3aa: CASSLALASGAEQFF
d_gene: TRBD1; v_gene: TRBV27; j_gene: TRBJ1-4; abundance: NA; CDR3nt: TGTGCCAGCAGTAGGCCCCGACCGAGCGACAGGGGCCATGAAAAACTGTTTTTT; CDR3aa: CASSRPRPSDRGHEKLFF
d_gene: NA; v_gene: TRBV13; j_gene: TRBJ1-1; abundance: NA; CDR3nt: TGTGCCAGCAGCATCGGAGGAAGAAGGGCAGGGGACACTGAAGCTTTCTTT; CDR3aa: CASSIGGRRAGDTEAFF
d_gene: NA; v_gene: TRBV28; j_gene: TRBJ1-5; abundance: NA; CDR3nt: TGTGCCAGCGCATACCTCCCGGGGGGCGGAAATCAGCCCCAGCATTTT; CDR3aa: CASAYLPGGGNQPQHF
d_gene: NA; v_gene: TRBV4-1; j_gene: TRBJ2-2; abundance: NA; CDR3nt: TGCGCCAGCAGCGAGGTTGGGCTAACCGGGGAGCTGTTTTTT; CDR3aa: CASSEVGLTGELFF
d_gene: NA; v_gene: TRBV7-9; j_gene: TRBJ1-4; abundance: NA; CDR3nt: TGTGCCAGCAGCTTAGACGGGCAGGGCAGGAAGAAACTGTTTTTT; CDR3aa: CASSLDGQGRKKLFF
d_gene: TRBD1; v_gene: TRBV6-6; j_gene: TRBJ2-5; abundance: NA; CDR3nt: TGTGCCAGCAGTCCGGGGACAGAAGAGACCCAGTACTTC; CDR3aa: CASSPGTEETQYF
d_gene: TRBD2; v_gene: TRBV6-6; j_gene: TRBJ2-7; abundance: NA; CDR3nt: TGTGCCAGCAGTTACTCTGGGCTAGCGGCTAGCTACGAGCAGTACTTC; CDR3aa: CASSYSGLAASYEQYF
d_gene: TRBD2; v_gene: TRBV7-3; j_gene: TRBJ2-5; abundance: NA; CDR3nt: TGTGCCAGCAGCTTAGGTTTGACTAGCGGGAGGGGAGAGACCCAGTACTTC; CDR3aa: CASSLGLTSGRGETQYF
d_gene: NA; v_gene: TRBV10-2; j_gene: TRBJ1-2; abundance: NA; CDR3nt: TGCGCCAGCAGTGAGTTGGGCAATGGCTACACCTTC; CDR3aa: CASSELGNGYTF
d_gene: TRBD2; v_gene: TRBV19; j_gene: TRBJ2-1; abundance: NA; CDR3nt: TGTGCCAGTACCAAACTAGCGGGAGGGCACAATGAGCAGTTCTTC; CDR3aa: CASTKLAGGHNEQFF
d_gene: NA; v_gene: TRBV9; j_gene: TRBJ2-1; abundance: NA; CDR3nt: TGTGCCAGCAGCGTAGAGTTTGGTTACGATGAGCAGTTCTTC; CDR3aa: CASSVEFGYDEQFF
d_gene: NA; v_gene: TRBV4-3; j_gene: TRBJ2-1; abundance: NA; CDR3nt: TGCGCCAGCAGCCCCGGGACTCGATCCTACAATGAGCAGTTCTTC; CDR3aa: CASSPGTRSYNEQFF
d_gene: TRBD2; v_gene: TRBV11-2; j_gene: TRBJ2-3; abundance: NA; CDR3nt: TGTGCCAGCAGCCGGCCGGGGGGTACGCAGTATTTT; CDR3aa: CASSRPGGTQYF
d_gene: NA; v_gene: TRBV4-1; j_gene: TRBJ2-7; abundance: NA; CDR3nt: TGCGCCAGCAGCCAAGAGGGTATAGGGGACGGATACTACGAGCAGTACTTC; CDR3aa: CASSQEGIGDGYYEQYF
d_gene: TRBD2; v_gene: TRBV28; j_gene: TRBJ2-7; abundance: once; CDR3nt: TGTGCCAGCAGTTGGACAGCGGGAGGAAGCGAGCAGTACTTC; CDR3aa: CASSWTAGGSEQYF
d_gene: NA; v_gene: TRBV19; j_gene: TRBJ1-2; abundance: NA; CDR3nt: TGTGCCAGTAGTGTTCCCGGGATGGGGGCCCTCTTC; CDR3aa: CASSVPGMGALF
d_gene: NA; v_gene: TRBV15; j_gene: TRBJ1-5; abundance: NA; CDR3nt: TGTGCCACCAGCCCCTATGGGGGGAGTCAGCCCCAGCATTTT; CDR3aa: CATSPYGGSQPQHF
d_gene: NA; v_gene: TRBV2; j_gene: TRBJ2-7; abundance: NA; CDR3nt: TGTGCCAGCAGACGGGGACCCTCCTACGAGCAGTACTTC; CDR3aa: CASRRGPSYEQYF
d_gene: TRBD2; v_gene: TRBV27; j_gene: TRBJ2-1; abundance: NA; CDR3nt: TGTGCCAGCTCGGCTAGCGGGATCTACAATGAGCAGTTCTTC; CDR3aa: CASSASGIYNEQFF
d_gene: NA; v_gene: TRBV27; j_gene: TRBJ2-1; abundance: once; CDR3nt: TGTGCCAGCAGTTTATCGATTGGGACCTCCTACAATGAGCAGTTCTTC; CDR3aa: CASSLSIGTSYNEQFF
d_gene: TRBD1; v_gene: TRBV27; j_gene: TRBJ2-5; abundance: NA; CDR3nt: TGTGCCAGCAGTTTTGTGGGTACAGGGGACGAGACCCAGTACTTC; CDR3aa: CASSFVGTGDETQYF
d_gene: TRBD2; v_gene: TRBV5-1; j_gene: TRBJ2-7; abundance: few; CDR3nt: TGCGCCAGCAGCTTGACTAGCGGTTACGAGCAGTACTTC; CDR3aa: CASSLTSGYEQYF
d_gene: TRBD2; v_gene: TRBV5-8; j_gene: TRBJ2-1; abundance: NA; CDR3nt: TGTGCCAGCAGCTTGGAGGCGGGAGGTATGTACAATGAGCAGTTCTTC; CDR3aa: CASSLEAGGMYNEQFF
d_gene: TRBD1; v_gene: TRBV5-5; j_gene: TRBJ2-7; abundance: NA; CDR3nt: TGTGCCAGCAGCTTGGCCGGACAGGGATCCTACGAGCAGTACTTC; CDR3aa: CASSLAGQGSYEQYF
d_gene: TRBD2; v_gene: TRBV7-3; j_gene: TRBJ2-1; abundance: NA; CDR3nt: TGTGCCAGCAGCCCTCTAGCGGGAGCGCTCTACAATGAGCAGTTCTTC; CDR3aa: CASSPLAGALYNEQFF
d_gene: NA; v_gene: TRBV4-3; j_gene: TRBJ2-1; abundance: NA; CDR3nt: TGCGCCAGCAGCCAAGAACCGGCGGAGAGCTCCTACAATGAGCAGTTCTTC; CDR3aa: CASSQEPAESSYNEQFF
d_gene: NA; v_gene: TRBV13; j_gene: TRBJ2-3; abundance: NA; CDR3nt: TGTGCCAGCAGCTTACGTATGCAAGATACGCAGTATTTT; CDR3aa: CASSLRMQDTQYF
d_gene: NA; v_gene: TRBV6-5; j_gene: TRBJ2-2; abundance: NA; CDR3nt: TGTGCCAGCAATGGAAGGTCCGGGGAGCTGTTTTTT; CDR3aa: CASNGRSGELFF
d_gene: NA; v_gene: TRBV30; j_gene: TRBJ2-7; abundance: few; CDR3nt: TGTGCCTGGAAAAGGACCCCCGGGACCTACGAGCAGTACTTC; CDR3aa: CAWKRTPGTYEQYF
d_gene: TRBD2; v_gene: TRBV15; j_gene: TRBJ2-1; abundance: once; CDR3nt: TGTGCCACCAGCAGAACTAGCGGGGCCCACAATGAGCAGTTCTTC; CDR3aa: CATSRTSGAHNEQFF
d_gene: NA; v_gene: TRBV27; j_gene: TRBJ1-6; abundance: NA; CDR3nt: TGTGCCAGCAGTCCGGGAGCAGATAATTCACCCCTCCACTTT; CDR3aa: CASSPGADNSPLHF
d_gene: TRBD1; v_gene: TRBV5-4; j_gene: TRBJ2-7; abundance: NA; CDR3nt: TGTGCCAGCAGCTTGTTGACAGGGGAGCAGTACTTC; CDR3aa: CASSLLTGEQYF
d_gene: TRBD1; v_gene: TRBV7-9; j_gene: TRBJ1-3; abundance: once; CDR3nt: TGTGCCAGCAGCAATACCGGGACAGTTGAGGGAAACACCATATATTTT; CDR3aa: CASSNTGTVEGNTIYF
d_gene: NA; v_gene: TRBV4-3; j_gene: TRBJ2-2; abundance: NA; CDR3nt: TGCGCCAGCAGCCAAGATCTCCGCCAGGCCCACACCGGGGAGCTGTTTTTT; CDR3aa: CASSQDLRQAHTGELFF
d_gene: NA; v_gene: TRBV29-1; j_gene: TRBJ1-2; abundance: NA; CDR3nt: TGCAGCGTGTCAACGGGGGATGGCTACACCTTC; CDR3aa: CSVSTGDGYTF
d_gene: NA; v_gene: TRBV7-9; j_gene: TRBJ2-1; abundance: NA; CDR3nt: TGTGCCAGCAGCGCCAAAGGGGGGGCCTACAATGAGCAGTTCTTC; CDR3aa: CASSAKGGAYNEQFF